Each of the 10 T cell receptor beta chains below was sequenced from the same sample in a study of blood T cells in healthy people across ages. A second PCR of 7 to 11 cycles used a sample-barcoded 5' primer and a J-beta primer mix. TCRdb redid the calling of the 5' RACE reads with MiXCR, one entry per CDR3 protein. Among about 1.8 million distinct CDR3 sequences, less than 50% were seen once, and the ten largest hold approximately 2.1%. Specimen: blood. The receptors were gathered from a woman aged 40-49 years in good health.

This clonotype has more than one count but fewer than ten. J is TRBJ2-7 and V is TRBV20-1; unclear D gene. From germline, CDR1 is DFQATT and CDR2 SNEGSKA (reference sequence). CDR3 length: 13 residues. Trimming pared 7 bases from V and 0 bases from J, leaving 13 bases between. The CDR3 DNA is TGCAGTGTCACGACGGTGAGCTCCTACGAGCAGTACTTC. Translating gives CSVTTVSSYEQYF.

The CDR3 spells CASSYPGDRGPYEQYF. DNA for the CDR3: TGTGCCAGCAGTTACCCCGGCGACAGGGGGCCCTACGAGCAGTACTTC. The chain links TRBV6-2 or TRBV6-3 to TRBJ2-7; 10 bases are a match to TRBD1. The CDR3 consists of 16 residues. Unmatched junction bases numbered 6, after V lost 2 bases and J lost 2 bases. Germline V gene data show CDR1 as MNHEY and CDR2 as SVGEGT.

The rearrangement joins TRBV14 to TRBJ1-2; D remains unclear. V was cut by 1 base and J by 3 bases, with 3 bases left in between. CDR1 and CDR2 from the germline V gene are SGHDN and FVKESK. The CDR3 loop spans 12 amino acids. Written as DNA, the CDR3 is TGTGCCAGCAGCCAAGGACACTATGGCTACACCTTC. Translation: CASSQGHYGYTF.

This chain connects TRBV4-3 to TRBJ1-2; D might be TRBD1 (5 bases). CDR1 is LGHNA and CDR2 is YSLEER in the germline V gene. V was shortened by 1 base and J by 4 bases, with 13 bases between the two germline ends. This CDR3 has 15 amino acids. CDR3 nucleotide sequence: TGCGCCAGCAGCCAAGCGATCGGGGGGGGCTATGGCTACACCTTC. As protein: CASSQAIGGGYGYTF.

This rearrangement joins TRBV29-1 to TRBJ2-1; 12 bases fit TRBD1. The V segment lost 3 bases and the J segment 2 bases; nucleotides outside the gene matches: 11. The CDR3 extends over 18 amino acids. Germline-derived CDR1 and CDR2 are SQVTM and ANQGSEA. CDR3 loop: CSVDRRDRGPLTYNEQFF. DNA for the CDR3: TGCAGCGTTGATCGTCGGGACAGGGGGCCCTTAACCTACAATGAGCAGTTCTTC.

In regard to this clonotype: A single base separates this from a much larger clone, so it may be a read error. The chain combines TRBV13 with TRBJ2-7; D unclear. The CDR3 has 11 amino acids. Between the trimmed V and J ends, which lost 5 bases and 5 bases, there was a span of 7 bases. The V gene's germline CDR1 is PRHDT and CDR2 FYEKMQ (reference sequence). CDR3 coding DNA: TGTGCCAGCAGCAAATCCGACGAGCAGTACTTC. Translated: CASSKSDEQYF.

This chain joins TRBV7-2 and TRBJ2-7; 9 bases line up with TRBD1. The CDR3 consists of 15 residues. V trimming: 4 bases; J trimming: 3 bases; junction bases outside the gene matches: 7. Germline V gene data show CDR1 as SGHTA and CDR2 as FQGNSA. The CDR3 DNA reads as TGTGCCAGCAGCTACCGGGACAGGGCTTACTACGAGCAGTACTTC. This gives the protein CASSYRDRAYYEQYF.

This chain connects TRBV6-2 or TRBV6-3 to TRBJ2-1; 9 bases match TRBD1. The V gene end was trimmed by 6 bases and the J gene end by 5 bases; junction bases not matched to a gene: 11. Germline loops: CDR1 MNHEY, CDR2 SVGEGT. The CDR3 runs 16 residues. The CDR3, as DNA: TGTGCCAGCAGAAGACAGGGGGGACGGGGCCACAATGAGCAGTTCTTC. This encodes CASRRQGGRGHNEQFF.

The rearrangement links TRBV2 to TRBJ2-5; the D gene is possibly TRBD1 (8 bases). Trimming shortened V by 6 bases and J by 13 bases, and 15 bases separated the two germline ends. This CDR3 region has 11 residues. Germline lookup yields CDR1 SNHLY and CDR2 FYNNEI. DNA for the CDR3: TGTGCCAGCAGGATGACAGGGGAGGGGTACTTC. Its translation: CASRMTGEGYF.

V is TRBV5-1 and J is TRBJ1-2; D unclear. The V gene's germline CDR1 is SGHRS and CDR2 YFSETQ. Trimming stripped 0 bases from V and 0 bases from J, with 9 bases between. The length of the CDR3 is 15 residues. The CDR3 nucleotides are TGCGCCAGCAGCTTGGGGACGGAGTCTAACTATGGCTACACCTTC. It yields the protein CASSLGTESNYGYTF. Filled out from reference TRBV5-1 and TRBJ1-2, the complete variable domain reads KAGVTQTPRYLIKTRGQQVTLSCSPISGHRSVSWYQQTPGQGLQFLFEYFSETQRNKGNFPGRFSGRQFSNSRSEMNVSTLELGDSALYLCASSLGTESNYGYTFGSGTRLTVV.